The 8 T cell receptor beta chains given below trace back to one sample, sequenced in a study of OX40 agonist ivuxolimab in advanced cancers. Sequencing was performed with immunoSEQ multiplex PCR; in TCRdb, only in-frame clones are kept and a portion is missing. Among about 68,000 clones, roughly 84% were seen once, and the ten largest hold approximately 0.68%. The sequencing used CD4+ or CD8+ T cells sorted from blood, collected in a trial of the OX40 agonist ivuxolimab. The receptors come from an adult with an advanced solid tumor such as melanoma, head and neck, liver or kidney cancer.

V is TRBV7-9 and J is TRBJ1-1; D gene uncertain. V was clipped by 3 bases and J by 0 bases, with 2 bases between them. Germline assignment: CDR1 SEHNR and CDR2 FQNEAQ (reference sequence). The CDR3 contains 12 residues. The CDR3 protein is CASSLVNTEAFF. The CDR3 coding sequence is TGTGCCAGCAGCTTGGTGAACACTGAAGCTTTCTTT.

V is TRBV2 and J is TRBJ2-3, with D tentatively TRBD2 (6 bases). CDR3 length: 13 amino acids. Germline V lookup: CDR1 SNHLY, CDR2 FYNNEI. Trimming removed 7 bases from V and 5 bases from J, with 13 bases in between. The CDR3 spells CASTGLRGDTQYF. Here the CDR3 DNA reads TGTGCCAGCACGGGACTTCGGGGAGATACGCAGTATTTT.

V usage is TRBV6-5 and J usage is TRBJ1-2; D ambiguous. Germline CDR1 reads MNHEY; CDR2 reads SVGAGI. V lost 6 bases to trimming and J lost 6 bases, with 8 bases between them. This CDR3 contains 11 residues. CDR3 residues: CASSRGNGYTF. As DNA, the CDR3 is TGTGCCAGCAGCCGGGGTAATGGCTACACCTTC.

This clone was counted a few times. The chain links TRBV27 to TRBJ2-1; TRBD1 aligns across 7 bases. J was trimmed by 3 bases and V by 8 bases; bases with no gene match: 10. Germline V lookup: CDR1 MNHEY, CDR2 SMNVEV (reference sequence). The CDR3 totals 15 residues. The CDR3 spells CASRVYGTDYNEQFF. Here the CDR3 DNA reads TGTGCCAGCCGAGTTTACGGGACAGACTACAATGAGCAGTTCTTC.

The chain is built from TRBV2 and TRBJ2-6, with D tentatively TRBD1 (6 bases). The CDR3 is 16 amino acids. V lost 7 bases and J 2 bases, leaving 15 bases between the germline ends. Germline CDR1 is SNHLY and CDR2 is FYNNEI. The CDR3 region has the DNA TGTGCCAGCACCCAGAACAGGGCCGCTGGGGCCAACGTCCTGACTTTC. Protein product: CASTQNRAAGANVLTF.

This chain joins TRBV7-2 and TRBJ2-1; maybe TRBD2 (6 bases). CDR3 length equals 15 residues. Trimming took off 2 bases at V and 5 bases at J, with 13 bases between the two ends. In germline, CDR1 is SGHTA, CDR2 FQGNSA. CDR3 nucleotides: TGTGCCAGCAGCTTACTTGGGGGGAACAACAATGAGCAGTTCTTC. Encoded protein: CASSLLGGNNNEQFF.

The chain couples TRBV7-2 to TRBJ1-3; D may be TRBD1 (6 bases). The V end was cut by 2 bases, the J end by 1 base, with 9 bases between. Per the germline V gene, CDR1 is SGHTA and CDR2 is FQGNSA. The CDR3 is 15 amino acids. The CDR3 here is CASSLIQGSGNTIYF. DNA for the CDR3: TGTGCCAGCAGCTTAATTCAGGGGTCTGGAAACACCATATATTTT. The full variable domain, with the rest looked up from reference TRBV7-2 and TRBJ1-3, is GAGVSQSPSNKVTEKGKDVELRCDPISGHTALYWYRQSLGQGLEFLIYFQGNSAPDKSGLPSDRFSAERTGGSVSTLTIQRTQQEDSAVYLCASSLIQGSGNTIYFGEGSWLTVV.

The chain uses TRBV5-1 and TRBJ1-1; a weak D match, TRBD1 (5 bases). V dropped 2 bases and J dropped 3 bases, with 11 bases sitting between them. CDR3 length: 14 amino acids. Germline CDR1 reads SGHRS; CDR2 reads YFSETQ. The DNA of the CDR3 is TGCGCCAGCAGCTTTTCAGGGACCCACACTGAAGCTTTCTTT. Translated: CASSFSGTHTEAFF.